Presented here are 30 T cell receptor beta chains from one specimen sequenced in a study of glioma-infiltrating T cells after dendritic cell vaccination. Repertoires were generated with immunoSEQ multiplex PCR, while TCRdb's copy carries only in-frame clones and drops some. The data show roughly 80,000 clones, about 90% seen once. The sample in question was blood, obtained before dendritic cell vaccination. Source of these receptors: a human donor with glioblastoma.

The chain couples TRBV6-4 to TRBJ1-1, with D tentatively TRBD1 (6 bases). Germline loops: CDR1 MRHNA, CDR2 SNTAGT. CDR3 length: 17 residues. Between the trimmed V and J ends, which lost 0 bases and 0 bases, there was a span of 14 bases. The CDR3 sequence: CASSDSSRWTVNTEAFF. CDR3 nucleotides: TGTGCCAGCAGTGACTCGAGTCGGTGGACAGTGAACACTGAAGCTTTCTTT.

The chain uses TRBV11-1 and TRBJ2-7, with 10 bases identical to TRBD2. Germline CDR1 SGHAT, CDR2 FQDESV (reference sequence). Losses at the gene ends were 2 bases for V and 3 bases for J; bases not matched to a gene: 10. The CDR3 contains 17 residues. The CDR3 DNA reads as TGTGCCAGCAGCTTAACCGCGCCTAGCGGGGGTAGCTACGAGCAGTACTTC. This gives the protein CASSLTAPSGGSYEQYF. The full variable domain, in which reference TRBV11-1 and TRBJ2-7 provide the parts outside the CDR3, is EAEVAQSPRYKITEKSQAVAFWCDPISGHATLYWYRQILGQGPELLVQFQDESVVDDSQLPKDRFSAERLKGVDSTLKIQPAELGDSAMYLCASSLTAPSGGSYEQYFGPGTRLTVT.

This sequence joins TRBV5-1 and TRBJ1-1, with 7 bases fitting TRBD1. V gave up 0 bases and J gave up 1 base; unmatched junction bases: 6. The length of the CDR3 is 16 residues. CDR1 is SGHRS and CDR2 is YFSETQ in the germline V gene. CDR3 nucleotides: TGCGCCAGCAGCTTGGCCGGACAGGAAAAGAACACTGAAGCTTTCTTT. It encodes CASSLAGQEKNTEAFF.

This clone was seen just once. V gene TRBV6-1 combines with J gene TRBJ2-1; 10 bases agree with TRBD2. This CDR3 comprises 14 residues. Looked up from germline, CDR1 is MNHNS and CDR2 is SASEGT. Germline trimming cut 4 bases from V and 7 bases from J; bases unmatched to any gene: 4. In DNA, the CDR3 is TGTGCCAGCAGTGCAGCGGGAGGGCCGAATGAGCAGTTCTTC. Translated: CASSAAGGPNEQFF.

The chain joins TRBV6-1 to TRBJ2-3; TRBD2 aligns across 14 bases. CDR1 and CDR2 from the germline V gene are MNHNS and SASEGT. Unmatched junction bases numbered 8, after V lost 6 bases and J lost 9 bases. The CDR3 extends over 15 amino acids. The CDR3 coding sequence is TGTGCCAGCAGCCCAGGGACTAGCGGGAGTGAAACGCAGTATTTT. This codes for CASSPGTSGSETQYF.

The chain carries TRBV5-1 and TRBJ1-1; 7 bases match TRBD1. The CDR3 runs to 16 residues. Germline CDR1 and CDR2: SGHRS and YFSETQ. Trimming at V came to 4 bases and at J to 0 bases, leaving 9 bases not matched to a gene. In nucleotides, the CDR3 is TGCGCCAGCAGCAAAACAGGGGTCTCCCTGAACACTGAAGCTTTCTTT. Its translation is CASSKTGVSLNTEAFF.

The chain couples TRBV7-9 to TRBJ2-3, with D possibly matching TRBD1 (5 bases). The length of the CDR3 is 12 residues. V was cut by 7 bases and J by 7 bases, with 12 bases left in between. Germline V gives CDR1 SEHNR, CDR2 FQNEAQ (reference sequence). The CDR3 DNA follows: TGTGCCAGCACCCCAGGGCCACATACGCAGTATTTT. Its translation: CASTPGPHTQYF.

V and J are TRBV15 and TRBJ2-2; D is perhaps TRBD2 (6 bases). Trimming pared 3 bases from V and 4 bases from J, leaving 15 bases between. Per the germline V gene, CDR1 is LNHNV and CDR2 is YYDKDF (reference sequence). This CDR3 contains 16 residues. Here the CDR3 DNA reads TGTGCCACCAGCAGCTTGCCCGGGGACTTCACCGGGGAGCTGTTTTTT. The encoded protein is CATSSLPGDFTGELFF. The whole variable domain, remainder taken from reference TRBV15 and TRBJ2-2, is DAMVIQNPRYQVTQFGKPVTLSCSQTLNHNVMYWYQQKSSQAPKLLFHYYDKDFNNEADTPDNFQSRRPNTSFCFLDIRSPGLGDTAMYLCATSSLPGDFTGELFFGEGSRLTVL.

This clone was counted a single time. The genes are TRBV9 and TRBJ2-1; D may be TRBD1 (6 bases). The V gene's germline CDR1 is SGDLS and CDR2 YYNGEE. V was shortened by 0 bases and J by 6 bases, with 13 bases between the two germline ends. The CDR3 covers 15 residues. CDR3 coding DNA: TGTGCCAGCAGCGTAGACAGGGAGTGGTCCAATGAGCAGTTCTTC. Translating it yields CASSVDREWSNEQFF.

V gene TRBV6-1 combines with J gene TRBJ2-7; TRBD1 is a possible D gene (5 bases). Looked up from germline, CDR1 is MNHNS and CDR2 is SASEGT. This CDR3 spans 15 amino acids. Trimming removed 2 bases at V and 2 bases at J, with 13 bases between. As DNA, the CDR3 is TGTGCCAGCAGTGAATTTTGGGCAGGGCCCTACGAGCAGTACTTC. Protein product: CASSEFWAGPYEQYF.

The V call is TRBV5-6, the J call TRBJ1-5; 8 bases map to TRBD1. The germline V gene has CDR1 SGHDT and CDR2 YYEEEE. V was clipped by 4 bases and J by 3 bases; unmatched bases: 6. The CDR3 totals 15 residues. The CDR3 DNA sequence: TGTGCCAGCAGCGGCGGGACAGGCTACAATCAGCCCCAGCATTTT. Translation: CASSGGTGYNQPQHF.

The genes are TRBV4-1 and TRBJ2-2, with 11 bases identical to TRBD1. J was trimmed by 5 bases and V by 0 bases; bases with no gene match: 8. CDR1 and CDR2 from the germline V gene are MGHRA and YSYEKL. The CDR3 has 18 residues. CDR3 bases: TGCGCCAGCAGCCAAGATACGGGACAGGGGGTCTATACCGGGGAGCTGTTTTTT. Its translation is CASSQDTGQGVYTGELFF.

The chain employs TRBV13 and TRBJ2-7; 7 bases are a match to TRBD1. Trimming removed 5 bases from V and 5 bases from J; junction bases left unmatched: 12. The CDR3 has 15 residues. Germline V gene sequence: CDR1 PRHDT, CDR2 FYEKMQ (reference sequence). CDR3 nucleotide sequence: TGTGCCAGCAGCCGCATTCAGGGGGACGGCAACGAGCAGTACTTC. The encoded protein is CASSRIQGDGNEQYF.

The V gene is TRBV6-6, the J gene TRBJ2-2; D gene unclear. Germline-derived CDR1 and CDR2 are MNHNY and SVGAGI (reference sequence). The CDR3 covers 14 residues. Trimming shortened V by 5 bases and J by 3 bases, and 10 bases separated the two germline ends. CDR3 sequence reads: CASSPRHDTGELFF. CDR3 in DNA: TGTGCCAGCAGTCCCCGACACGACACCGGGGAGCTGTTTTTT.

The rearrangement uses TRBV19 and TRBJ1-2; TRBD1 aligns across 7 bases. The V and J ends lost 5 bases and 2 bases, in that order; junction bases with no gene match: 11. Germline assignment: CDR1 LNHDA and CDR2 SQIVND (reference sequence). The CDR3 spans 16 residues. This CDR3 reads CASSLEGGQLNYGYTF. CDR3 bases: TGTGCCAGTAGTTTGGAGGGGGGACAGCTGAACTATGGCTACACCTTC.

The rearrangement joins TRBV7-2 to TRBJ1-2; possible D gene TRBD1, 6 bases. The CDR3 is 13 amino acids. Trimming took off 5 bases at V and 4 bases at J, with 11 bases between the two ends. Looked up from germline, CDR1 is SGHTA and CDR2 is FQGNSA. The CDR3: CASSPDRLYGYTF. CDR3 sequence (DNA): TGTGCCAGCAGCCCCGACAGGCTCTATGGCTACACCTTC.

The chain is built from TRBV19 and TRBJ1-1; TRBD1 matches 10 bases. V was pared by 7 bases and J by 3 bases, with 8 bases of the junction left unmatched. The CDR3 consists of 15 residues. Looked up from germline, CDR1 is LNHDA and CDR2 is SQIVND (reference sequence). CDR3 DNA: TGTGCCAGTAATATGGGACAGGGGCTCTACACTGAAGCTTTCTTT. It specifies CASNMGQGLYTEAFF.

This rearrangement joins TRBV2 to TRBJ1-2, with unresolved D. Germline V lookup: CDR1 SNHLY, CDR2 FYNNEI. V lost 4 bases to trimming and J lost 4 bases, with 10 bases between them. The length of the CDR3 is 13 residues. The CDR3 is CASSVGDFYGYTF. In DNA, the CDR3 is TGTGCCAGCAGTGTCGGCGACTTCTATGGCTACACCTTC. The variable domain in full, completed from reference TRBV2 and TRBJ1-2, reads EPEVTQTPSHQVTQMGQEVILRCVPISNHLYFYWYRQILGQKVEFLVSFYNNEISEKSEIFDDQFSVERPDGSNFTLKIRSTKLEDSAMYFCASSVGDFYGYTFGSGTRLTVV.

V and J are TRBV30 and TRBJ1-4; D is uncertain. Trimming removed 2 bases at V and 5 bases at J, with 12 bases between. The CDR3 covers 14 residues. Germline V CDR1 and CDR2: GTSNPN, SVGIG (reference sequence). CDR3 bases: TGTGCCTGGAGTCGTAGCGGTGGGAATGAAAAACTGTTTTTT. Its protein is CAWSRSGGNEKLFF. Combining the CDR3 with reference TRBV30 and TRBJ1-4 gives the whole variable domain SQTIHQWPATLVQPVGSPLSLECTVEGTSNPNLYWYRQAAGRGLQLLFYSVGIGQISSEVPQNLSASRPQDRQFILSSKKLLLSDSGFYLCAWSRSGGNEKLFFGSGTQLSVL.

The V call is TRBV9, the J call TRBJ2-7, with 7 nucleotides matching TRBD2. There are 14 residues in the CDR3. CDR1 is SGDLS and CDR2 is YYNGEE in the germline V gene. With 0 bases clipped from V and 6 bases from J, the junction kept 6 bases outside the gene matches. This CDR3 reads CASSVGWEGGEQYF. CDR3 nucleotide sequence: TGTGCCAGCAGCGTAGGTTGGGAGGGAGGCGAGCAGTACTTC.

By its share, this clone is medium-sized. The chain joins TRBV12-5 to TRBJ1-2; maybe TRBD1 (5 bases). The CDR3 runs to 16 residues. The germline gives CDR1 LGHNT, CDR2 FRNRAP. Trimming stripped 7 bases from V and 6 bases from J, with 24 bases between. The DNA for the CDR3 is TGTGCTAGTGTCTTGGGGGGGGGAACGGAGAGTCATGGCTACACCTTC. Protein product: CASVLGGGTESHGYTF.

This clone was detected only a few times. The same CDR3 also results from other DNA sequences found in this sample. The J gene is TRBJ1-1, the V gene TRBV5-6; TRBD1 aligns across 7 bases. The CDR3 loop spans 17 amino acids. Germline-derived CDR1 and CDR2 are SGHDT and YYEEEE. V lost 4 bases to trimming and J lost 1 base; unmatched junction nucleotides: 13. CDR3: CASSALTGRRWNTEAFF. The CDR3 DNA reads as TGTGCCAGCAGCGCCTTGACAGGGAGGAGGTGGAACACTGAAGCTTTCTTT.

Concerning this clone: The junction does not match germline at one end; this may be a read error. This chain uses TRBV7-7 with TRBJ2-5; TRBD1 might be the D (5 bases). This CDR3 spans 14 amino acids. Per germline, CDR1 SSHAT and CDR2 FNYEAQ (reference sequence). The CDR3 DNA reads TGTGCTAGCAGCTTATCAGGGTACCAAGAGACCCAGTACTTC. Residues: CASSLSGYQETQYF.

The CDR3 coding sequence is TGTGCCAGCAGCTTAGCCTCCTGGAGGGTTAAAGGGGAGAATGAGCAGTTCTTC. It codes for CASSLASWRVKGENEQFF. This chain joins TRBV7-9 and TRBJ2-1; a possible D gene is TRBD2 (6 bases). Germline-derived CDR1 and CDR2 are SEHNR and FQNEAQ (reference sequence). The CDR3 loop spans 18 amino acids. V shed 0 bases and J shed 7 bases, with 22 bases lying between them.

The rearrangement links TRBV27 to TRBJ2-1; 8 bases are a match to TRBD2. CDR1 and CDR2 from the germline V gene are MNHEY and SMNVEV (reference sequence). The V gene end was trimmed by 2 bases and the J gene end by 8 bases; junction bases not matched to a gene: 11. The CDR3 contains 16 residues. CDR3 coding DNA: TGTGCCAGCAGTTTAAAGGGACTAGGTGGATTTGATGAGCAGTTCTTC. It yields the protein CASSLKGLGGFDEQFF.

This clone was recorded a few times. The sample contains more than one DNA sequence encoding this CDR3. This chain uses TRBV5-1 with TRBJ2-7; D uncertain. The V and J ends lost 2 bases and 2 bases respectively, with 8 bases between them. CDR1 and CDR2 from the germline V gene are SGHRS and YFSETQ. The CDR3 spans 13 residues. CDR3 DNA sequence: TGCGCCAGCAGCTTAGAGCTAACCTACGAGCAGTACTTC. Translating it yields CASSLELTYEQYF.

The rearrangement links TRBV5-8 to TRBJ2-4, with 9 bases aligning to TRBD1. The CDR3 consists of 17 residues. The V and J ends lost 0 bases and 5 bases, in that order; junction bases with no gene match: 9. Per the germline V gene, CDR1 is SGHTS and CDR2 is YDEGEE. CDR3: CASSLEPGTGRENIQYF. The CDR3 bases are TGTGCCAGCAGCTTGGAACCCGGGACAGGGAGGGAAAACATTCAGTACTTC.

The gene calls are TRBV5-1 and TRBJ1-1; TRBD1 aligns across 10 bases. After removal of 0 bases from V and 1 base from J, the junction contained 12 bases not matched to a gene. Germline V gene lookup returns CDR1 SGHRS and CDR2 YFSETQ. The CDR3 is 19 amino acids. In nucleotides, the CDR3 is TGCGCCAGCAGCTTGGGATGGGGTATGACAGGGGGCGCGAACACTGAAGCTTTCTTT. This translates into CASSLGWGMTGGANTEAFF.

This chain links TRBV7-8 with TRBJ2-7; D remains ambiguous. Germline V lookup: CDR1 SGHVS, CDR2 FQNEAQ. There are 13 residues in the CDR3. The V end lost 3 bases, the J end lost 1 base, and 7 bases lay between the germline ends. The CDR3 nucleotides are TGTGCCAGCAGCTTTTCCCAGTCCTACGAGCAGTACTTC. This codes for CASSFSQSYEQYF.

This chain joins TRBV7-9 and TRBJ2-7, with 9 bases that match TRBD1. The V gene's germline CDR1 is SEHNR and CDR2 FQNEAQ (reference sequence). There are 16 residues in the CDR3. The V segment lost 5 bases and the J segment 2 bases; nucleotides outside the gene matches: 10. CDR3 region: CASSPTGTGTPYEQYF. CDR3 in DNA: TGTGCCAGCAGCCCAACCGGGACAGGGACCCCCTACGAGCAGTACTTC.